The source of this TCR beta chain is a study of blood T cell repertoires in COVID-19 (dated by TCRdb to 2020 to 2022). Describing the broader study: Collaborator samples came from the United States, Italy and Spain and covered acute and convalescent phases of COVID-19. Where available, HLA class I and class II types were taken from metadata supplied by the sample provider and were not determined by assay-based typing. Deeply sampled blood TCRbeta repertoires from subjects exposed to, actively infected with, or recovered from COVID-19 were included in the dataset. The prospective study material was composed of cDNA or gDNA derived from T cells, B-cell-depleted T cells, or PBMCs. The repertoires were released in a freely available public database meant as a resource for research on the immune response to SARS-CoV-2. Nearly every sample came with metadata listing a de-identified subject ID, COVID-19 status, age in years and sex. The samples were drawn from the first 160 participants of the ongoing ImmuneRACE study and from over a thousand subjects provided by 6 global collaborators. Broad study findings and their caveats: The amount of clinical and demographic metadata varied by source and participant and was provided uncurated.

Trimming costs V 1 base and J 2 bases, and their ends lie 15 bases apart. CDR3 length: 16 amino acids, cysteine to phenylalanine. The sequence is cut down to CDR3 DNA, 48 bases in frame from base 1. The germline V gene specifies SGHRS as CDR1 and YFSETQ as CDR2. The collaborating institutions used their own protocols to collect whole blood in K2EDTA tubes. For TCRbeta analysis, collaborators shipped samples in one of three forms: frozen whole blood, isolated PBMCs, or DNA extracted from either of those sample types. With regard to this clone: Its recognized antigen is unknown. Base-call qualities are not available, and no considerably larger clone is one nucleotide away.

TCRbeta CDR3 regions were amplified from genomic DNA by means of the immunoSEQ Assay, a bias-controlled multiplex PCR. Processing in the source paper ran as follows. The number of nucleated cells in each sample was estimated from the amplification of reference gene primers within the assay. Sequence reads were collapsed and filtered to measure the absolute abundance of every unique TCRbeta CDR3 rearrangement. Productive Simpson clonality was computed per sample as the square root of Simpson's diversity index over productive rearrangements. TCRdb stores this immuneACCESS table with in-frame sequences only. Part of the clones is absent; in the studies checked, under half of the shortfall reflects unresolved V genes, and no reason is known for the rest. That table furnishes V, J and clone size, whereas the DNA furnished D and trimming. The sample contains tens of thousands of clones, around 86% of them found a single time. More than 14% of the sample comes from the top ten.

The source material was peripheral blood. This TCR was sampled from a human donor in a cohort sampled during active COVID-19. The chain is made from TRBV5-1 and TRBJ2-5; the D gene is possibly TRBD2, with 5 bases matching. The CDR3 protein is CASSLRPGAEQETQYF. The nucleotide sequence is TGCGCCAGCAGCTTGCGCCCAGGAGCGGAGCAAGAGACCCAGTACTTC.